A single sample is the source of the 26 T cell receptor beta chains below, sequenced in a study of cytomegalovirus exposure and HLA in healthy donors. Some clones are missing from TCRdb's copy, which holds only in-frame ones; the method was immunoSEQ multiplex PCR. The profile shows about 140,000 clones, about 91% of them singletons. Sequenced input: PBMCs. These TCRs come from a woman between 18 and 30 years old in good health and CMV-seropositive.

This sequence joins TRBV30 and TRBJ1-2; 9 nucleotides line up with TRBD1. Germline loops: CDR1 GTSNPN, CDR2 SVGIG (reference sequence). V lost 4 bases, J lost 2 bases, and 11 bases stayed unmatched. The CDR3 has 16 residues. CDR3 residues: CAWIPGQGISNYGYTF. CDR3 nucleotide sequence: TGTGCCTGGATACCGGGACAGGGAATATCAAACTATGGCTACACCTTC.

This rearrangement joins TRBV19 to TRBJ2-2; 9 bases match TRBD2. V lost 3 bases and J lost 4; bases outside the gene matches: 6. The CDR3 loop spans 16 amino acids. CDR1 LNHDA and CDR2 SQIVND come from the germline V gene (reference sequence). The chain's CDR3 is CASSIALAGSTGELFF. The CDR3 DNA reads TGTGCCAGTAGTATCGCGCTAGCGGGATCCACCGGGGAGCTGTTTTTT.

The rearrangement links TRBV2 to TRBJ2-7, with 13 bases fitting TRBD2. The length of the CDR3 is 16 residues. V lost 6 bases and J lost 2; bases outside the gene matches: 7. In germline, CDR1 is SNHLY, CDR2 FYNNEI. CDR3: CASRRLAGGAAYEQYF. CDR3 DNA sequence: TGTGCCAGCAGGCGACTAGCGGGGGGCGCGGCCTACGAGCAGTACTTC.

This chain joins TRBV7-2 and TRBJ2-7, with 11 bases lining up with TRBD2. Germline CDR1 SGHTA, CDR2 FQGNSA. The CDR3 loop spans 15 amino acids. Unmatched junction bases numbered 1, after V lost 1 base and J lost 2 bases. CDR3: CASSLDSGGAYEQYF. DNA of the CDR3: TGTGCCAGCAGCTTAGATAGCGGGGGGGCCTACGAGCAGTACTTC.

The chain recombines TRBV11-2 with TRBJ2-3; D remains unclear. V lost 0 bases, J lost 5 bases, and 9 bases lay in between. The CDR3 runs to 14 residues. CDR1 is SGHAT and CDR2 is FQNNGV in the germline V gene. CDR3 loop: CASSLDRNLDTQYF. In nucleotides, the CDR3 is TGTGCCAGCAGCTTAGACAGGAATCTAGATACGCAGTATTTT.

V usage is TRBV5-5 and J usage is TRBJ2-1; the match to TRBD2 covers 8 bases. This CDR3 has 14 amino acids. The germline V gene has CDR1 SGHKS and CDR2 YYEKEE (reference sequence). With V trimmed by 4 bases and J by 4 bases, 4 bases remained unmatched. The CDR3 here is CASSELAEYNEQFF. CDR3 DNA: TGTGCCAGCAGCGAACTAGCGGAGTACAATGAGCAGTTCTTC. Looking up the rest from reference TRBV5-5 and TRBJ2-1 gives the full variable domain: DAGVTQSPTHLIKTRGQQVTLRCSPISGHKSVSWYQQVLGQGPQFIFQYYEKEERGRGNFPDRFSARQFPNYSSELNVNALLLGDSALYLCASSELAEYNEQFFGPGTRLTVL.

The CDR3 loop reads CASASRGTENTIYF. CDR3 sequence (DNA): TGTGCCAGCGCGTCCAGGGGGACTGAAAACACCATATATTTT. The genes are TRBV6-6 and TRBJ1-3; 7 bases map to TRBD1. In germline, CDR1 is MNHNY, CDR2 SVGAGI (reference sequence). The length of the CDR3 is 14 residues. V lost 8 bases and J lost 6; bases outside the gene matches: 10.

V gene TRBV6-5 combines with J gene TRBJ2-3; TRBD1 agrees at 7 bases. Losses at the gene ends were 5 bases for V and 2 bases for J; bases not matched to a gene: 7. This CDR3 comprises 15 residues. Germline assignment: CDR1 MNHEY and CDR2 SVGAGI. CDR3 coding DNA: TGTGCCAGCAGTCCTCGGACAGGACTCACAGATACGCAGTATTTT. Translation: CASSPRTGLTDTQYF.

This clone showed up just a few times. The V and J genes are TRBV5-6 and TRBJ1-4, with D possibly TRBD1 on 6 matching bases. V was trimmed by 0 bases and J by 13 bases, leaving 19 bases between them. From germline, CDR1 is SGHDT and CDR2 YYEEEE. The CDR3 runs 15 residues. CDR3 amino acids: CASSLVLTGTEGLFF. Written as DNA, the CDR3 is TGTGCCAGCAGCTTGGTTTTAACAGGGACGGAAGGACTGTTTTTT.

As DNA, the CDR3 is TGTGCCAGCAGCTCCCGGCGACTGCTAATGAACACTGAAGCTTTCTTT. As protein: CASSSRRLLMNTEAFF. The chain has TRBV7-8 and TRBJ1-1, with D uncertain. The length of the CDR3 is 16 residues. Trimming shortened V by 4 bases and J by 0 bases, and 15 bases separated the two germline ends. Per the germline V gene, CDR1 is SGHVS and CDR2 is FQNEAQ.

This clone was observed a handful of times. V is TRBV2 and J is TRBJ1-6, with a possible D match to TRBD1 (5 bases). The CDR3 length is 14 residues. CDR1 is SNHLY and CDR2 is FYNNEI in the germline V gene. V dropped 7 bases and J dropped 7 bases, with 14 bases sitting between them. Here the CDR3 DNA reads TGTGCCAGCAATATCGACAGCAAGAATTCACCCCTCCACTTT. It specifies CASNIDSKNSPLHF.

This chain links TRBV7-9 with TRBJ1-5, with no clear D. Deletions cut 1 base from V and 7 bases from J, with 5 bases between. Germline V gives CDR1 SEHNR, CDR2 FQNEAQ (reference sequence). The length of the CDR3 is 12 residues. For the CDR3, the DNA is TGTGCCAGCAGCTTAGGTAGCCAGCCCCAGCATTTT. Protein product: CASSLGSQPQHF.

This clone has a handful of counts. This chain uses TRBV4-1 with TRBJ1-2, with a possible D match to TRBD1 (5 bases). The CDR3 has 13 amino acids. Germline CDR1 reads MGHRA; CDR2 reads YSYEKL. Trimming cost V 1 base and J 4 bases, with 7 bases left between them. The DNA for the CDR3 is TGCGCCAGCAGCCAAGGGGGCCCCTATGGCTACACCTTC. Amino acids: CASSQGGPYGYTF.

J is TRBJ1-5 and V is TRBV27; perhaps TRBD1 as D (6 bases). Trimming took off 0 bases at V and 2 bases at J, with 8 bases between the two ends. Germline V lookup: CDR1 MNHEY, CDR2 SMNVEV (reference sequence). The CDR3 is made up of 15 amino acids. The CDR3 region has the DNA TGTGCCAGCAGTTTATCCTGGACAGGCAATCAGCCCCAGCATTTT. This sequence encodes CASSLSWTGNQPQHF.

This clone was counted only a few times. The chain links TRBV27 to TRBJ2-7; D is perhaps TRBD2 (6 bases). The V and J ends lost 6 bases and 5 bases respectively, with 17 bases between them. This CDR3 is 14 amino acids long. Germline-derived CDR1 and CDR2 are MNHEY and SMNVEV (reference sequence). CDR3 amino acids: CASSPDYLLNEQYF. In nucleotides, the CDR3 is TGTGCCAGCAGCCCGGACTACCTCCTCAACGAGCAGTACTTC.

In this sample, this clone turned up once. This chain uses TRBV2 with TRBJ2-7, with 9 bases identical to TRBD1. CDR1 is SNHLY and CDR2 is FYNNEI in the germline V gene. The CDR3 extends over 13 amino acids. Unmatched junction bases numbered 2, after V lost 5 bases and J lost 3 bases. The chain's CDR3 is CASSKGQGYEQYF. The CDR3 DNA is TGTGCCAGCAGTAAGGGACAGGGCTACGAGCAGTACTTC.

The chain couples TRBV5-1 to TRBJ2-4; 7 bases agree with TRBD1. This CDR3 region has 16 residues. The V gene's germline CDR1 is SGHRS and CDR2 YFSETQ. V was pared by 0 bases and J by 1 base, with 4 bases of the junction left unmatched. This chain's CDR3 is CASSLEGARAKNIQYF. In DNA, the CDR3 is TGCGCCAGCAGCTTGGAGGGGGCTCGGGCCAAAAACATTCAGTACTTC.

The chain joins TRBV7-9 to TRBJ2-3; TRBD1 matches 11 bases. The ends lost 5 bases at V and 5 bases at J; junction bases unmatched: 6. The CDR3 runs 15 residues. Germline-derived CDR1 and CDR2 are SEHNR and FQNEAQ (reference sequence). CDR3: CASSHPGQGVDTQYF. In DNA, the CDR3 is TGTGCCAGCAGCCATCCGGGACAGGGGGTAGATACGCAGTATTTT.

The chain is built from TRBV19 and TRBJ2-6, with D tentatively TRBD2 (6 bases). The germline CDR1 and CDR2 sequences are LNHDA and SQIVND (reference sequence). V dropped 1 base and J dropped 3 bases, with 7 bases sitting between them. CDR3 length: 15 amino acids. The CDR3 DNA reads TGTGCCAGTAGTATAGGGAGGGTTGGGGCCAACGTCCTGACTTTC. Translation gives CASSIGRVGANVLTF.

V gene TRBV5-4 combines with J gene TRBJ1-2; D is uncertain. Germline V gives CDR1 SGHNT, CDR2 YYREEE (reference sequence). The V and J ends lost 0 bases and 3 bases respectively, with 12 bases between them. The CDR3 is made up of 15 amino acids. DNA for the CDR3: TGTGCCAGCAGCTTGGGGCGGGTTTTAGACTATGGCTACACCTTC. As protein: CASSLGRVLDYGYTF.

This rearrangement joins TRBV30 to TRBJ1-2; 9 nucleotides match TRBD1. With V trimmed by 2 bases and J by 4 bases, 5 bases remained unmatched. CDR1 and CDR2 from the germline V gene are GTSNPN and SVGIG (reference sequence). The CDR3 runs 14 residues. The CDR3 DNA is TGTGCCTGGAGTAGTACAGGGGGCGCCTATGGCTACACCTTC. Amino acid sequence: CAWSSTGGAYGYTF.

Only a few counts were recorded for this clone. V and J are TRBV4-2 and TRBJ1-1, with D possibly matching TRBD1 (6 bases). This CDR3 region has 18 residues. The V end lost 3 bases, the J end lost 3 bases, and 23 bases lay between the germline ends. Germline assignment: CDR1 LGHNA and CDR2 YNFKEQ. CDR3 DNA: TGTGCCAGCAGCCATTTCGCCCAGGGGATACTGGAGGACACTGAAGCTTTCTTT. Its protein product is CASSHFAQGILEDTEAFF.

This clone was seen more than once but under ten times. The genes are TRBV28 and TRBJ1-5; a possible D gene is TRBD1 (5 bases). The CDR3 is 16 amino acids. V was trimmed by 4 bases and J by 1 base, leaving 14 bases between them. CDR1 and CDR2 (germline): MDHEN, SYDVKM. CDR3 sequence (DNA): TGTGCCAGCAGTTCCGTCGGGGGGTGGAGCAATCAGCCCCAGCATTTT. Its translation: CASSSVGGWSNQPQHF.

The J gene is TRBJ2-5, the V gene TRBV10-3; 9 bases map to TRBD1. Germline assignment: CDR1 ENHRY and CDR2 SYGVKD. This CDR3 contains 17 residues. V gave up 0 bases and J gave up 3 bases; unmatched junction bases: 8. CDR3: CAISESGVGTGKETQYF. Here the CDR3 DNA reads TGTGCCATCAGTGAGTCAGGTGTGGGGACAGGGAAAGAGACCCAGTACTTC.

The CDR3 is CASSVGGQPTNYGYTF. Here the CDR3 DNA reads TGTGCCAGCAGCGTAGGCGGACAGCCCACCAACTATGGCTACACCTTC. This chain links TRBV9 with TRBJ1-2, with D possibly matching TRBD1 (6 bases). Per the germline V gene, CDR1 is SGDLS and CDR2 is YYNGEE. Trimming removed 0 bases at V and 2 bases at J, with 14 bases between. This CDR3 is 16 amino acids long.

The CDR3 sequence: CSGGQGYEQYF. CDR3 coding DNA: TGCAGCGGGGGCCAGGGCTACGAGCAGTACTTC. This chain joins TRBV29-1 and TRBJ2-7; D is perhaps TRBD1 (5 bases). Per the germline V gene, CDR1 is SQVTM and CDR2 is ANQGSEA. CDR3 length equals 11 residues. V shed 7 bases and J shed 3 bases, with 10 bases lying between them.